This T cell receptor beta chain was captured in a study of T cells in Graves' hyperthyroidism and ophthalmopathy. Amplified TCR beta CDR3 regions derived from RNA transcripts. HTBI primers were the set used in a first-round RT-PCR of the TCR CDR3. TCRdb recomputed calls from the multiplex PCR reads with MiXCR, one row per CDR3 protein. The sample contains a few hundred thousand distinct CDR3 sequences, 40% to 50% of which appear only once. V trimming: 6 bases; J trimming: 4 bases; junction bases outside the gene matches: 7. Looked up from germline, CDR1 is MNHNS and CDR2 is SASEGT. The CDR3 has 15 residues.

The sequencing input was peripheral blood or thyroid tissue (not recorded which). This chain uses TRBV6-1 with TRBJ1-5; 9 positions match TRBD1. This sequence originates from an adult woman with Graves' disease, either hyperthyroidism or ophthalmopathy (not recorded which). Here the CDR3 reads CASSYLGQGNQPQHF. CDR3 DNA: TGTGCCAGCAGCTACCTGGGACAGGGAAATCAGCCCCAGCATTTT.